This T cell receptor (beta chain) was identified during a study of blood T cell repertoires in COVID-19. Across the whole study: Both acute and convalescent COVID-19 samples were obtained from the United States, Italy and Spain. T cells, B-cell-depleted T cells, or PBMCs supplied cDNA or gDNA.

In the original analysis: Reference gene primer amplification yielded estimated nucleated cell counts. Profiled with immunoSEQ multiplex PCR; TCRdb holds only in-frame clones, not every one. V and J calls and clone size are as listed in that table; D and trimming were resolved from the DNA. This sample yields over 100,000 clones, of which almost 70% are seen a single time; 1.5% to 2% belongs to the top ten. Sequenced sample: peripheral blood. The sequence derives from a woman aged 70-85 years with acute or convalescent COVID-19.

CDR3 sequence: CASRARLNTGELFF. The CDR3 region has the DNA TGTGCCAGCAGGGCGAGACTGAACACCGGGGAGCTGTTTTTT. V gene TRBV2 combines with J gene TRBJ2-2; no reliable D call. This CDR3 has 14 residues. The V gene's germline CDR1 is SNHLY and CDR2 FYNNEI. Between the trimmed V and J ends, which lost 6 bases and 1 base, there was a span of 9 bases.